The 16 T cell receptor beta chains below all came from one sample that was sequenced in a study of T cells generated in artificial thymic organoids. TCRalpha and TCRbeta libraries were amplified separately by semi-nested PCR with TRAC or TRBC reverse primers. TCRdb re-derived calls from the 5' RACE reads in MiXCR, one entry per CDR3 protein. This sample has 7,500 to 10,000 distinct CDR3 sequences, with around 16% found just once. Input material: naive CD8+ T cells from the thymus. As to subset: CD3+TCRalphabeta+CD8SP T cells; for blood, CD45RO-CCR7+ naive CD8+ T cells. Receptors were obtained from a human donor who gave cord blood stem cells for thymic organoid culture, a cardiac surgery patient who gave postnatal thymus, or a blood donor (not recorded which).

The chain employs TRBV27 and TRBJ2-1, with D perhaps TRBD1 or TRBD2 (7 bases each). This CDR3 contains 12 residues. Trimming pared 4 bases from V and 8 bases from J, leaving 9 bases between. CDR1 and CDR2 from the germline V gene are MNHEY and SMNVEV (reference sequence). CDR3 DNA: TGTGCCAGCAGTTCAGGGGGGGATGAGCAGTTCTTC. Its translation: CASSSGGDEQFF.

This clonotype was seen ten or more times. The genes are TRBV5-5 and TRBJ2-3; D is possibly TRBD2 (5 bases). Germline V gene data show CDR1 as SGHKS and CDR2 as YYEKEE (reference sequence). The CDR3 length is 12 residues. Trimming took off 4 bases at V and 8 bases at J, with 11 bases between the two ends. CDR3 DNA sequence: TGTGCCAGCAGCGGGGAGACGGGTACGCAGTATTTT. Amino acids: CASSGETGTQYF. Complete variable domain (other parts from reference TRBV5-5 and TRBJ2-3): DAGVTQSPTHLIKTRGQQVTLRCSPISGHKSVSWYQQVLGQGPQFIFQYYEKEERGRGNFPDRFSARQFPNYSSELNVNALLLGDSALYLCASSGETGTQYFGPGTRLTVL.

This clonotype qualifies as medium-sized. This chain connects TRBV29-1 to TRBJ2-2; a possible D gene is TRBD1 (5 bases). Trimming stripped 6 bases from V and 3 bases from J, with 11 bases between. This CDR3 region has 13 residues. In germline, CDR1 is SQVTM, CDR2 ANQGSEA. CDR3 coding DNA: TGCAGCGTCCCCTCACAGGACACCGGGGAGCTGTTTTTT. This gives the protein CSVPSQDTGELFF.

This clonotype ranks as medium-sized. The chain links TRBV5-5 to TRBJ1-4; 7 bases fit TRBD1. CDR3 length equals 15 residues. The junction had 14 bases not matched to a gene; V was cut back by 10 bases and J by 5 bases. CDR1 SGHKS and CDR2 YYEKEE come from the germline V gene (reference sequence). The CDR3 bases are TGTGCCTCGCAGGGGGGGCGGAGGAACAATGAAAAACTGTTTTTT. Its protein is CASQGGRRNNEKLFF.

For this clonotype: Being one base from a much bigger clone, this may be a read error. The genes are TRBV5-1 and TRBJ1-2; D not certain. The CDR3 totals 15 residues. Germline V lookup: CDR1 SGHRS, CDR2 YFSETQ. Deletions cut 0 bases from V and 7 bases from J, with 16 bases between. CDR3 residues: CASSLALGHLAGYTF. CDR3 sequence (DNA): TGCGCCAGCAGCTTGGCACTAGGCCACCTCGCTGGCTACACCTTC.

This clonotype was picked up one time. A much bigger clone sits one base away, suggesting this may be a read error. V and J are TRBV7-2 and TRBJ2-3, with a possible D match to TRBD2 (6 bases). This CDR3 spans 16 amino acids. V shed 5 bases and J shed 2 bases, with 17 bases lying between them. The germline CDR1 and CDR2 sequences are SGHTA and FQGNSA. The CDR3 loop is CASSTGTGPTTDTQYF. Written as DNA, the CDR3 is TGTGCCAGCAGCACCGGGACTGGCCCCACCACAGATACGCAGTATTTT. The full variable domain, completed using reference TRBV7-2 and TRBJ2-3, is GAGVSQSPSNKVTEKGKDVELRCDPISGHTALYWYRQSLGQGLEFLIYFQGNSAPDKSGLPSDRFSAERTGGSVSTLTIQRTQQEDSAVYLCASSTGTGPTTDTQYFGPGTRLTVL.

This clonotype is medium-sized within its sample. The CDR3 DNA reads TGTGCCAAACGCTCTGGGGCCAACGTCCTGACTTTC. It yields the protein CAKRSGANVLTF. The rearrangement links TRBV2 to TRBJ2-6; D call uncertain. Germline loops: CDR1 SNHLY, CDR2 FYNNEI. The CDR3 contains 12 residues. The V gene lost 10 bases and the J gene lost 0 bases, with 4 bases spanning the gap.

This clonotype was seen a handful of times. This chain joins TRBV5-1 and TRBJ1-1; the D is unclear. Between the trimmed V and J ends, which lost 4 bases and 1 base, there was a span of 17 bases. Germline CDR1 SGHRS, CDR2 YFSETQ. The CDR3 is 16 amino acids. CDR3 DNA sequence: TGCGCCAGCAGCCCTGACTATACCCAAAAGAACACTGAAGCTTTCTTT. Amino acids: CASSPDYTQKNTEAFF.

The V gene is TRBV20-1, the J gene TRBJ2-7; D is unclear. Deletions cut 3 bases from V and 2 bases from J, with 11 bases between. The CDR3 is 13 residues long. Germline assignment: CDR1 DFQATT and CDR2 SNEGSKA (reference sequence). CDR3 in amino acids: CSARRWVPYEQYF. The CDR3 coding sequence is TGCAGTGCTAGGCGGTGGGTACCCTACGAGCAGTACTTC.

This clonotype is classed as medium-sized. V usage is TRBV4-3 and J usage is TRBJ2-3; possible D gene TRBD2, 5 bases. Germline assignment: CDR1 LGHNA and CDR2 YSLEER. The V end was cut by 1 base, the J end by 4 bases, with 9 bases between. The CDR3 loop spans 14 amino acids. Here the CDR3 DNA reads TGCGCCAGCAGCCAAGCGGGAAACGCAGATACGCAGTATTTT. This sequence encodes CASSQAGNADTQYF.

In its sample, this clonotype was seen a few times. This chain connects TRBV12-3 or TRBV12-4 to TRBJ1-2; a possible D gene is TRBD1 (5 bases). V was cut by 3 bases and J by 4 bases, with 12 bases left in between. This CDR3 has 14 amino acids. The CDR3 here is CASSFNRRGYGYTF. The CDR3 coding sequence is TGTGCCAGCAGTTTTAACAGGAGAGGCTATGGCTACACCTTC.

By share, this clonotype ranks as medium-sized. The chain employs TRBV29-1 and TRBJ1-3; D is ambiguous. Germline V lookup: CDR1 SQVTM, CDR2 ANQGSEA. V was shortened by 4 bases and J by 0 bases, with 10 bases between the two germline ends. There are 14 residues in the CDR3. The CDR3 loop is CSVVQDPSGNTIYF. The DNA of the CDR3 is TGCAGCGTTGTTCAAGACCCCTCTGGAAACACCATATATTTT.

CDR3 loop: CASSLDSPLTDTQYF. The DNA for the CDR3 is TGTGCCAGCAGTTTGGACTCCCCACTCACAGATACGCAGTATTTT. The chain uses TRBV28 and TRBJ2-3; TRBD2 might be the D (5 bases). Germline V gives CDR1 MDHEN, CDR2 SYDVKM. Between the trimmed V and J ends, which lost 3 bases and 2 bases, there was a span of 12 bases. The CDR3 has 15 residues. Combining the CDR3 with reference TRBV28 and TRBJ2-3 gives the whole variable domain DVKVTQSSRYLVKRTGEKVFLECVQDMDHENMFWYRQDPGLGLRLIYFSYDVKMKEKGDIPEGYSVSREKKERFSLILESASTNQTSMYLCASSLDSPLTDTQYFGPGTRLTVL.

This clonotype was seen many times. This chain connects TRBV7-2 to TRBJ2-5; tentatively, D is TRBD1 (5 bases). Between the trimmed V and J ends, which lost 3 bases and 4 bases, there was a span of 12 bases. The CDR3 sequence is 14 residues long. Per germline, CDR1 SGHTA and CDR2 FQGNSA. The CDR3 DNA sequence: TGTGCCAGCAGCTTGATGGGGCTAGGAGAGACCCAGTACTTC. Encoded protein: CASSLMGLGETQYF.

This clonotype turned up a few times. The rearrangement uses TRBV28 and TRBJ2-5; TRBD2 agrees at 7 bases. The CDR3 is made up of 16 amino acids. Germline trimming cut 2 bases from V and 1 base from J; bases unmatched to any gene: 7. Germline CDR1 and CDR2: MDHEN and SYDVKM. The CDR3 DNA sequence: TGTGCCAGCAGTTTAAGGGAGGGGTGGGGCCAAGAGACCCAGTACTTC. Translated: CASSLREGWGQETQYF.

This clonotype occurred many times. The chain uses TRBV7-2 and TRBJ2-1, with D hard to call. The CDR3 is 12 residues long. Looked up from germline, CDR1 is SGHTA and CDR2 is FQGNSA. V was clipped by 1 base and J by 9 bases, with 7 bases between them. CDR3 nucleotide sequence: TGTGCCAGCAGCTTAGGGTTTAGTGAGCAGTTCTTC. Protein product: CASSLGFSEQFF.